This T cell receptor (beta chain) came from a study of blood T cells in healthy people across ages. A J-beta primer mix and a sample-barcoded 5' primer were used in a second PCR of roughly 6 to 11 cycles. TCRdb recomputed calls from the 5' RACE reads with MiXCR, one row per CDR3 protein. The sample includes about 800,000 distinct CDR3 sequences, more than 45% of them seen just once. The trim removed 5 bases at V and 8 bases at J, leaving 15 bases unmatched. CDR3 size: 16 residues. Germline V gives CDR1 SGHTA, CDR2 FQGNSA. The sequence derives from a man aged 25-45 years in good health. V is TRBV7-2 and J is TRBJ1-2; the match to TRBD1 covers 9 bases. The specimen sequenced was blood. CDR3 DNA sequence: TGTGCCAGCAGCACTCGGATCGGACAGGGGAAGAGCGGCTACACCTTC. It yields the protein CASSTRIGQGKSGYTF.